This T cell receptor beta chain was sequenced in a study of shared clonotypes between healthy human individuals. Produced via immunoSEQ multiplex PCR; TCRdb's table is partial and in-frame only. Here the sample spans some 1,900,000 clones, about 94% being singletons. The CDR3 length is 15 residues. CD8 cells classed as naive were CD45RO-negative and positively selected for CCR7, excluding terminally differentiated effector memory CD45RA+ cells. The V call is TRBV21-1, the J call TRBJ1-2; the table's D call, TRBD1, has no DNA check behind it. TRBV21-1 is a pseudogene locus. The sequenced material came from naive CD8+ T cells sorted from blood. This sequence originates from a young man in good health. CDR3 sequence: CASSKALLLRGGYTF. The CDR3 DNA is TGTGCCAGCAGCAAAGCGCTCCTCCTCAGGGGTGGCTACACCTTC.